This T cell receptor (beta chain) appears in the sequencing data of a study of shared clonotypes between healthy human individuals. The wider study: Per-donor plates numbered three CD4 naive, three CD4 memory, two CD8 naive and one CD8 memory.

There are a few counts of this clone. Using immunoSEQ multiplex PCR, the repertoire was profiled, and TCRdb retains in-frame clones only, with some absent. This table has 740,000 or so clones, approximately 73% appearing once. Germline V gene sequence: CDR1 SGHRS, CDR2 YFSETQ. This CDR3 has 16 residues. V dropped 0 bases and J dropped 2; count of bases not matched to a gene: 1. Sequencing used memory CD4+ T cells sorted from blood. Subset specified: CD45RA-negative fraction. The chain joins TRBV5-1 to TRBJ2-3, with TRBD2 identical over 12 bases. This receptor was obtained from a woman aged 30 to 39 in good health. The CDR3 here is CASSLGTSGNTDTQYF. The DNA of the CDR3 is TGCGCCAGCAGCTTGGGGACTAGCGGGAACACAGATACGCAGTATTTT.